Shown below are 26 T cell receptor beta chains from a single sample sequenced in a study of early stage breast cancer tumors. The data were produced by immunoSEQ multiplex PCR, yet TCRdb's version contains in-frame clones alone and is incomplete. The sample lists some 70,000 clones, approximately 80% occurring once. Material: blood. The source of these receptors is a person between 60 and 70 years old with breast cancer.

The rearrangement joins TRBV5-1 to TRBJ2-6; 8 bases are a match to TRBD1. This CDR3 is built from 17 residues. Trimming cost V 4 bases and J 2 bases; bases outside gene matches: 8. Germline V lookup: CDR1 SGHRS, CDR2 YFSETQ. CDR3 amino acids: CASSLGQGATGANVLTF. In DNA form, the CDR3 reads TGCGCCAGCAGCCTCGGACAGGGCGCAACTGGGGCCAACGTCCTGACTTTC.

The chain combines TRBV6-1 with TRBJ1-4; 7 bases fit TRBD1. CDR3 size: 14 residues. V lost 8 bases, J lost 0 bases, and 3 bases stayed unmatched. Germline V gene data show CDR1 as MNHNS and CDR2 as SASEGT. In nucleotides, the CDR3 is TGTGCCAGCCGACAGGGAGCAACTAATGAAAAACTGTTTTTT. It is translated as CASRQGATNEKLFF.

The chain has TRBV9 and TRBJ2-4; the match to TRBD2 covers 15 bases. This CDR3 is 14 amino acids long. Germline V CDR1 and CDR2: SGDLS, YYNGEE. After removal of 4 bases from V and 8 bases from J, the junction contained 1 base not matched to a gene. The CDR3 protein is CASSWTSGGDIQYF. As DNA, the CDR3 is TGTGCCAGCAGCTGGACTAGCGGGGGGGACATTCAGTACTTC.

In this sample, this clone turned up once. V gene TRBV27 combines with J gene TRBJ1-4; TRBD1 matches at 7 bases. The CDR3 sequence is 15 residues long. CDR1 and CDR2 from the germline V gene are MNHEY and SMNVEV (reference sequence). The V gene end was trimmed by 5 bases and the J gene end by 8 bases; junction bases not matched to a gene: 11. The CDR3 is CASSPNRGGWEKLFF. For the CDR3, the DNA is TGTGCCAGCAGTCCCAACAGGGGTGGTTGGGAAAAACTGTTTTTT.

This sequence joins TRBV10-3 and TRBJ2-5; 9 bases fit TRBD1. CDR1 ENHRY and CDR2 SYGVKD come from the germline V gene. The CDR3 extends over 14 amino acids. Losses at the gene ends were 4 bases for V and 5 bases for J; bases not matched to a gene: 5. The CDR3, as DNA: TGTGCCATCAGTGCGGACAGGGGCGGCGAGACCCAGTACTTC. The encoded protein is CAISADRGGETQYF.

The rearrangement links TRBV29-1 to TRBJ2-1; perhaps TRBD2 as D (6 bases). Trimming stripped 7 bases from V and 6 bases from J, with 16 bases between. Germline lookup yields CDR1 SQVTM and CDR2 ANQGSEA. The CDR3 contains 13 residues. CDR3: CSATRLPLNEQFF. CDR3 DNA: TGCAGCGCGACTAGACTTCCCCTCAATGAGCAGTTCTTC.

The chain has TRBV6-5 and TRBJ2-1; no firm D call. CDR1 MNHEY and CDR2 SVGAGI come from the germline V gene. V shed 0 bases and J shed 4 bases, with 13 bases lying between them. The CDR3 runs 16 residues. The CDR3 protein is CASSYSIGGTYNEQFF. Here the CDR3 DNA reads TGTGCCAGCAGTTACTCGATCGGCGGCACGTACAATGAGCAGTTCTTC.

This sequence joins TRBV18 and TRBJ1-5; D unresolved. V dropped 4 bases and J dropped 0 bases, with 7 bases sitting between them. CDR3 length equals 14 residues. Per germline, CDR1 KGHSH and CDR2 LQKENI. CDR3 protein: CASSRRDSNQPQHF. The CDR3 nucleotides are TGTGCCAGCTCACGGCGAGATAGCAATCAGCCCCAGCATTTT.

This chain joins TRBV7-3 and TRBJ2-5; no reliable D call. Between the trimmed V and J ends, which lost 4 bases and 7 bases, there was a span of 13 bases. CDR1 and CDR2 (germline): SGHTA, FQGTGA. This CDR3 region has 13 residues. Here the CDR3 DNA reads TGTGCCAGCAGCTCCCAGACAATGGGGACCCAGTACTTC. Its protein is CASSSQTMGTQYF. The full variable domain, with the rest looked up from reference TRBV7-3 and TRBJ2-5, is GAGVSQTPSNKVTEKGKYVELRCDPISGHTALYWYRQSLGQGPEFLIYFQGTGAADDSGLPNDRFFAVRPEGSVSTLKIQRTERGDSAVYLCASSSQTMGTQYFGPGTRLLVL.

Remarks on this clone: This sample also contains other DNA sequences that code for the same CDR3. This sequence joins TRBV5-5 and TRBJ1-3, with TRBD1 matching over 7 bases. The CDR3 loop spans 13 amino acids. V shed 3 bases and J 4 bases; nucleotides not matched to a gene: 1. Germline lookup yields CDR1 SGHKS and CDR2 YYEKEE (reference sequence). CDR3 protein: CASSWDSGNTIYF. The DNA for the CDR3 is TGTGCCAGCAGCTGGGACAGCGGAAACACCATATATTTT.

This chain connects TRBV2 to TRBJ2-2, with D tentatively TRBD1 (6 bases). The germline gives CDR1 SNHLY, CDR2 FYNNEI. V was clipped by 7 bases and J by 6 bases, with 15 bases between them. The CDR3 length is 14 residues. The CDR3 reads CASNRDTPSGELFF. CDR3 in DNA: TGTGCCAGCAACCGGGACACCCCCTCCGGGGAGCTGTTTTTT.

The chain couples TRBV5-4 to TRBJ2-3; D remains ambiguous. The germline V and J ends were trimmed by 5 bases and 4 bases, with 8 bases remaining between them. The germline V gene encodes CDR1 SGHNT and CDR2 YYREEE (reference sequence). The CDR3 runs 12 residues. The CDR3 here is CASSRWADTQYF. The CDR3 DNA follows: TGTGCCAGCAGTAGGTGGGCAGATACGCAGTATTTT.

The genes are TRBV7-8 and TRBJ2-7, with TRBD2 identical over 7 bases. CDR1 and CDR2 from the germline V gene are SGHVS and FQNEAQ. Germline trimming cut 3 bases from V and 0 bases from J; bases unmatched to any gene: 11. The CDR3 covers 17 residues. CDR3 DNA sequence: TGTGCCAGCAGCTTCCTTTTACTAGCGCAGAGCTCCTACGAGCAGTACTTC. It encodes CASSFLLLAQSSYEQYF.

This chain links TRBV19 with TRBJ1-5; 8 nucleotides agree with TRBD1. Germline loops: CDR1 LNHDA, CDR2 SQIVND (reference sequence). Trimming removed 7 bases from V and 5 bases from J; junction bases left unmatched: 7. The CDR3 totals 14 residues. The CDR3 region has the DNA TGTGCCAGTATGACAGGGGTGGGGGATCAGCCCCAGCATTTT. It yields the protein CASMTGVGDQPQHF.

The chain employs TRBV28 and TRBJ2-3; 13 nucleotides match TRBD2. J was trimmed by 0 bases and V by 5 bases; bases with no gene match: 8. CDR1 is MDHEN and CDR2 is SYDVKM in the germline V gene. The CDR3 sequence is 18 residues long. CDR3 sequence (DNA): TGTGCCAGCAGTCCAGGGACTAGCGGGACAGCTAGCACAGATACGCAGTATTTT. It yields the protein CASSPGTSGTASTDTQYF.

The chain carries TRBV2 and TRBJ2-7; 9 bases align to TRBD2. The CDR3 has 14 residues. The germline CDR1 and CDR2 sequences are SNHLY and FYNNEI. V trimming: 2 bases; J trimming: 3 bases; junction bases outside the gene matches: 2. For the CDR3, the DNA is TGTGCCAGCAGTGAAAGACTAGCGGACTACGAGCAGTACTTC. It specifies CASSERLADYEQYF.

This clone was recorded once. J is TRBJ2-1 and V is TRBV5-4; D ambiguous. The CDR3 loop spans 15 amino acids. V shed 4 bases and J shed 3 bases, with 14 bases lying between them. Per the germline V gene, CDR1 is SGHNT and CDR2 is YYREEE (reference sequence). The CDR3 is CASSNSRKIYNEQFF. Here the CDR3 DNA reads TGTGCCAGCAGCAACTCTAGGAAAATCTACAATGAGCAGTTCTTC.

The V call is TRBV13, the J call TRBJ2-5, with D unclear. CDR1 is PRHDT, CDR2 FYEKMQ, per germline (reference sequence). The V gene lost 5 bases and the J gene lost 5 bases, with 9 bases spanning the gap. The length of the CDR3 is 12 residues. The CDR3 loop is CASSPLTETQYF. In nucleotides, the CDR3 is TGTGCCAGCAGCCCCCTCACGGAGACCCAGTACTTC. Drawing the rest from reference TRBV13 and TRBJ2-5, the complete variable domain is AAGVIQSPRHLIKEKRETATLKCYPIPRHDTVYWYQQGPGQDPQFLISFYEKMQSDKGSIPDRFSAQQFSDYHSELNMSSLELGDSALYFCASSPLTETQYFGPGTRLLVL.

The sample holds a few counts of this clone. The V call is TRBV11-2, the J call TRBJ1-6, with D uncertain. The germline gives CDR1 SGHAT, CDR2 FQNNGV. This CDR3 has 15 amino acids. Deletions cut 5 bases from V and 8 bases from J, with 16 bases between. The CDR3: CASSPSRGSYSPLHF. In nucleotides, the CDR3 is TGTGCCAGCAGCCCTAGTCGAGGGAGTTATTCACCCCTCCACTTT.

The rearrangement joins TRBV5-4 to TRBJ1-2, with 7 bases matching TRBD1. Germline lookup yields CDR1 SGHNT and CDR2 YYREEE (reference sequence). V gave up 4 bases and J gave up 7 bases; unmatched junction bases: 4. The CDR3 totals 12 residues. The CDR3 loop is CASSPRDSGYTF. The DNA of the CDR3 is TGTGCCAGCAGCCCCCGGGACAGTGGCTACACCTTC. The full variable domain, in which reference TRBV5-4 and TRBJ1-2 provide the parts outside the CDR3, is ETGVTQSPTHLIKTRGQQVTLRCSSQSGHNTVSWYQQALGQGPQFIFQYYREEENGRGNFPPRFSGLQFPNYSSELNVNALELDDSALYLCASSPRDSGYTFGSGTRLTVV.

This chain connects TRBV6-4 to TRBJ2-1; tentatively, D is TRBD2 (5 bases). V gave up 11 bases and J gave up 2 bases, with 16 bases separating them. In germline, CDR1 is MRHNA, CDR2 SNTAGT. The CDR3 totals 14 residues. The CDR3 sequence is CASKRGSTYNEQFF. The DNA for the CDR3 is TGTGCCTCAAAACGGGGTAGCACCTACAATGAGCAGTTCTTC.

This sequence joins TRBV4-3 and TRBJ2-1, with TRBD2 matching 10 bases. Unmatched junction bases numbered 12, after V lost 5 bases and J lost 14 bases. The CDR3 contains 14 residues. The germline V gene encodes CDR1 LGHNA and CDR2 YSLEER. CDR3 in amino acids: CASSSGTSALTKFF. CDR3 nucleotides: TGCGCCAGCAGCTCGGGGACTAGCGCTTTGACGAAGTTCTTC.

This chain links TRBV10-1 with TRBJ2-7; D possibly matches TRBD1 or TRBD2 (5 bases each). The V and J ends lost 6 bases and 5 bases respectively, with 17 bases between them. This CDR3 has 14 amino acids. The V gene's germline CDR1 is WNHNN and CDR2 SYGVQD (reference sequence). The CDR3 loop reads CASSPGTQSHEQYF. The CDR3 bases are TGCGCCAGCAGCCCCGGGACCCAGTCCCACGAGCAGTACTTC.

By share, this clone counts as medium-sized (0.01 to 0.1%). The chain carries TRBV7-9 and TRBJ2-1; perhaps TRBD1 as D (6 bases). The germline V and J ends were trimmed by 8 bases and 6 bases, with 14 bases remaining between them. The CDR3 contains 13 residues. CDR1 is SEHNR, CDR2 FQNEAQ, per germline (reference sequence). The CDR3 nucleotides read TGTGCCAGCTCATTAGGGGGTATCAATGAGCAGTTCTTC. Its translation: CASSLGGINEQFF. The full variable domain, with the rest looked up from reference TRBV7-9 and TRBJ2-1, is DTGVSQNPRHKITKRGQNVTFRCDPISEHNRLYWYRQTLGQGPEFLTYFQNEAQLEKSRLLSDRFSAERPKGSFSTLEIQRTEQGDSAMYLCASSLGGINEQFFGPGTRLTVL.

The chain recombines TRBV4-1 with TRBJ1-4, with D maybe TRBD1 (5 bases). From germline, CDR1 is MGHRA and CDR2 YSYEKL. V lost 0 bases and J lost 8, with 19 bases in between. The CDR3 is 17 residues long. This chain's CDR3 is CASSQEGGPGRGEKLFF. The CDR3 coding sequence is TGCGCCAGCAGCCAAGAGGGGGGTCCGGGAAGAGGGGAAAAACTGTTTTTT.

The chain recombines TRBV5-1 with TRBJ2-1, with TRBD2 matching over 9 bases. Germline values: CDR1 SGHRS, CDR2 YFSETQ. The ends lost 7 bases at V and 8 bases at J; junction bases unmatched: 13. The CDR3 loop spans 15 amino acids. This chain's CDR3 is CASLSGGTLRDEQFF. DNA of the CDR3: TGCGCCAGCCTAAGCGGGGGGACCCTTCGCGATGAGCAGTTCTTC.